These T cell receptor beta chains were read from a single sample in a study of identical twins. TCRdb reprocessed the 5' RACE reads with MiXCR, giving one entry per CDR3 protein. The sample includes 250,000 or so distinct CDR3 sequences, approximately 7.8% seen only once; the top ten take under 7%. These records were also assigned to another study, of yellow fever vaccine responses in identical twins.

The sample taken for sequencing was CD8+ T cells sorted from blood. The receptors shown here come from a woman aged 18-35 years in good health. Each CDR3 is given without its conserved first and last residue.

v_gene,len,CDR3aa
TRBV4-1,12,ASSKRTGSGELF
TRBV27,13,ASSLPGGDLNEQF
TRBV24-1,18,ATSDSRRGQAWSGANVLT
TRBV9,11,ASRSEDTGELF
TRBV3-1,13,ASSQDEYSGNTIY
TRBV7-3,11,ASSLTPLREQY
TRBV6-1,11,ASKEVETGELF
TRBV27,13,ASRELAGPGETQY
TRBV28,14,ASSFGTSGIQETQY
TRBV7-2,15,ASSQPGLAGVTDTQY
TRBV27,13,ASNLQGGPYNEQF
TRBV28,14,ASSFLSGPSTDTQY
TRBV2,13,ASSGSGQGVETQY
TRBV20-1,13,SARDPNRDGEKLF
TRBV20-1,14,SARDLAGASYNEQF
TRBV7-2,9,ASSIEDEQY
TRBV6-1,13,ASRFYGGTPDTQY
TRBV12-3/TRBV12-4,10,ASSSGFNGYT
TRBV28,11,ASSLSRAGSRF
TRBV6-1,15,ASYGPQGPIGNQPQH
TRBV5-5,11,ASSLGHSYEQY
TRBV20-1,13,SASRFAGDENEQF
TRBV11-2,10,ASSQWKDPQY
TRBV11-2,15,ASSLGGVGTANYGYT
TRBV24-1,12,ATSGWGSQETQY
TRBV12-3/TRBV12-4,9,ASSLTNIQY
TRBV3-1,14,ASSQEGTGSINEQF
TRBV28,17,ASSLDQDRGRAPNTEAF
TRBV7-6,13,ASSPKFAGKNEQF
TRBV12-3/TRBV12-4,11,ASSLFSTDTQY
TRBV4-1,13,ASSQEGLTTDTQY
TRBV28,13,ASSEDRRVWAEAF
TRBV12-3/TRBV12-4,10,ASSWTGERYT